The 26 T cell receptor beta chains below were found in one sample sequenced in a study of a mutant IDH1 vaccine in newly diagnosed glioma. Using immunoSEQ multiplex PCR, the repertoire was profiled, and TCRdb retains in-frame clones only, with some absent. The sample has roughly 40,000 clones, 90% to 95% seen once. Antigen specificity for these receptors is unknown. This sample's time point: week 5, during vaccination. Topical imiquimod accompanied each vaccine dose, which consisted of 300 ug of mutant IDH1 20-mer peptide. The specimen was PBMCs, collected from a glioma patient whose treatment included an IDH1 peptide vaccine. The receptors were gathered from a man in his forties or fifties with glioma.

The chain carries TRBV11-2 and TRBJ1-3; D ambiguous. This CDR3 has 14 amino acids. Germline values: CDR1 SGHAT, CDR2 FQNNGV. The V end was cut by 6 bases, the J end by 0 bases, with 9 bases between. In DNA form, the CDR3 reads TGTGCCAGCAGTGAGGGCCCCTCTGGAAACACCATATATTTT. Translated, it gives CASSEGPSGNTIYF.

This clone was detected only once. The chain carries TRBV5-1 and TRBJ1-1; 9 bases match TRBD1. CDR3 size: 18 residues. J was trimmed by 5 bases and V by 0 bases; bases with no gene match: 14. The germline CDR1 and CDR2 sequences are SGHRS and YFSETQ. This chain's CDR3 is CASSLAGVHRGRLTEAFF. The CDR3 nucleotides read TGCGCCAGCAGCTTGGCCGGGGTTCACAGGGGGCGCTTGACTGAAGCTTTCTTT.

CDR3 loop: CAWSVSQRNTIYF. CDR3 bases: TGTGCCTGGAGTGTAAGCCAGCGAAACACCATATATTTT. This chain uses TRBV30 with TRBJ1-3; D ambiguous. Per germline, CDR1 GTSNPN and CDR2 SVGIG (reference sequence). The CDR3 runs to 13 residues. Deletions cut 0 bases from V and 5 bases from J, with 8 bases between.

The genes are TRBV12-5 and TRBJ1-2, with 7 bases identical to TRBD1. The V gene end was trimmed by 6 bases and the J gene end by 8 bases; junction bases not matched to a gene: 12. In germline, CDR1 is LGHNT, CDR2 FRNRAP. This CDR3 spans 14 amino acids. The CDR3 DNA sequence: TGTGCTAGTGGACTGCAGGGGGTCGATGAGGGCTACACCTTC. Translated, it gives CASGLQGVDEGYTF.

This chain uses TRBV7-3 with TRBJ1-1; TRBD1 is a possible D gene (5 bases). The CDR3 length is 15 residues. The V gene lost 5 bases and the J gene lost 0 bases, with 13 bases spanning the gap. Per the germline V gene, CDR1 is SGHTA and CDR2 is FQGTGA. This CDR3 reads CASSLSRDLNTEAFF. As DNA, the CDR3 is TGTGCCAGCAGCCTTTCCAGGGACTTGAACACTGAAGCTTTCTTT.

The CDR3 DNA reads as TGTGCCAGCTATCGGAGCGGGTACGATACGCAGTATTTT. It yields the protein CASYRSGYDTQYF. This chain uses TRBV2 with TRBJ2-3; D might be TRBD2 (6 bases). Between the trimmed V and J ends, which lost 8 bases and 6 bases, there was a span of 15 bases. Germline-derived CDR1 and CDR2 are SNHLY and FYNNEI. CDR3 length: 13 amino acids.

The gene calls are TRBV7-9 and TRBJ2-1; no firm D call. The CDR3 length is 12 residues. With 3 bases removed from V and 3 bases from J, the gap between germline ends came to 3 bases. CDR1 and CDR2 (germline): SEHNR, FQNEAQ (reference sequence). CDR3 bases: TGTGCCAGCAGCTTCCGCTACAATGAGCAGTTCTTC. Its translation: CASSFRYNEQFF. The whole variable domain, filled in from reference TRBV7-9 and TRBJ2-1, reads DTGVSQNPRHKITKRGQNVTFRCDPISEHNRLYWYRQTLGQGPEFLTYFQNEAQLEKSRLLSDRFSAERPKGSFSTLEIQRTEQGDSAMYLCASSFRYNEQFFGPGTRLTVL.

The CDR3 nucleotides are TGTGCCAGCAATACCGGGACAGGTAGCTACGAGCAGTACTTC. Its protein is CASNTGTGSYEQYF. The chain is built from TRBV28 and TRBJ2-7; 8 positions match TRBD1. CDR1 is MDHEN, CDR2 SYDVKM, per germline. The CDR3 is 14 amino acids. Germline trimming cut 7 bases from V and 3 bases from J; bases unmatched to any gene: 8.

This chain links TRBV30 with TRBJ1-6; maybe TRBD1 (6 bases). CDR1 is GTSNPN and CDR2 is SVGIG in the germline V gene (reference sequence). The CDR3 extends over 16 amino acids. With 4 bases removed from V and 0 bases from J, the gap between germline ends came to 13 bases. The CDR3 nucleotides are TGTGCCTGGAAGAAGGGGGGGAACTCCTATAATTCACCCCTCCACTTT. This codes for CAWKKGGNSYNSPLHF.

This clone was observed a single time. J is TRBJ2-5 and V is TRBV11-2, with 16 positions matching TRBD2. This CDR3 has 17 residues. The V and J ends lost 5 bases and 5 bases, in that order; junction bases with no gene match: 8. CDR1 and CDR2 (germline): SGHAT, FQNNGV. The CDR3: CASSPGTSGGAYETQYF. The CDR3 DNA reads as TGTGCCAGCAGCCCCGGGACTAGCGGGGGGGCGTATGAGACCCAGTACTTC.

The CDR3 region is CASSLSGDGSYGYTF. The CDR3 DNA follows: TGCGCCAGCAGCCTCTCAGGGGACGGGAGCTATGGCTACACCTTC. The chain couples TRBV4-1 to TRBJ1-2, with D perhaps matching TRBD1 (6 bases). The germline V gene encodes CDR1 MGHRA and CDR2 YSYEKL. CDR3 length: 15 amino acids. V was cut by 4 bases and J by 4 bases, with 16 bases left in between.

The chain links TRBV9 to TRBJ1-6, with D possibly matching TRBD1 (5 bases). Trimming cost V 6 bases and J 13 bases, with 17 bases left between them. CDR3 size: 13 residues. CDR1 SGDLS and CDR2 YYNGEE come from the germline V gene. CDR3 in amino acids: CASTRTGGSPLHF. The CDR3 nucleotides are TGTGCCAGCACGCGAACAGGCGGGTCTCCCCTCCACTTT.

This clone came up once. The V gene is TRBV2, the J gene TRBJ2-5, with 9 positions matching TRBD2. Per germline, CDR1 SNHLY and CDR2 FYNNEI. The CDR3 sequence is 12 residues long. The trim removed 6 bases at V and 5 bases at J, leaving 1 base unmatched. The DNA for the CDR3 is TGTGCCAGCAGAAGCGGGAGGGAGACCCAGTACTTC. Translation gives CASRSGRETQYF.

The rearrangement links TRBV30 to TRBJ2-6, with 9 bases aligning to TRBD2. There are 16 residues in the CDR3. Per the germline V gene, CDR1 is GTSNPN and CDR2 is SVGIG (reference sequence). Trimming at V came to 6 bases and at J to 4 bases, leaving 10 bases not matched to a gene. Here the CDR3 DNA reads TGTGCCTGCAGACAGCGGACTAGCGCAGGGGCCAACGTCCTGACTTTC. Protein: CACRQRTSAGANVLTF.

The chain uses TRBV2 and TRBJ2-5; 8 positions agree with TRBD1. V trimming: 11 bases; J trimming: 5 bases; junction bases outside the gene matches: 7. Germline V gene sequence: CDR1 SNHLY, CDR2 FYNNEI. The CDR3 has 12 residues. CDR3 bases: TGTGCCGGAAACAGGGGGACGGAGACCCAGTACTTC. Protein sequence: CAGNRGTETQYF.

The chain recombines TRBV6-5 with TRBJ2-7; 9 nucleotides line up with TRBD2. Germline V gives CDR1 MNHEY, CDR2 SVGAGI. V shed 2 bases and J 4 bases; nucleotides not matched to a gene: 6. The length of the CDR3 is 15 residues. The CDR3 protein is CASSYTGLARYEQYF. DNA of the CDR3: TGTGCCAGCAGTTACACCGGACTAGCGAGGTACGAGCAGTACTTC.

This clone is classed as medium-sized. The gene calls are TRBV5-6 and TRBJ1-1; the D is unclear. This CDR3 region has 15 residues. Trimming took off 0 bases at V and 6 bases at J, with 15 bases between the two ends. Germline assignment: CDR1 SGHDT and CDR2 YYEEEE. The CDR3: CASSLAAKRDAEAFF. The CDR3 DNA reads as TGTGCCAGCAGCTTGGCGGCAAAACGCGACGCTGAAGCTTTCTTT.

This chain joins TRBV6-5 and TRBJ2-3; no clear D. V lost 2 bases, J lost 1 base, and 7 bases lay in between. From germline, CDR1 is MNHEY and CDR2 SVGAGI. The CDR3 is 14 amino acids. The CDR3 DNA follows: TGTGCCAGCAGTTACGGACGGGGCACAGATACGCAGTATTTT. Its translation: CASSYGRGTDTQYF.

The genes are TRBV5-1 and TRBJ1-1; no clear D gene. Germline values: CDR1 SGHRS, CDR2 YFSETQ. This CDR3 spans 17 amino acids. The V end lost 0 bases, the J end lost 3 bases, and 18 bases lay between the germline ends. The CDR3 sequence: CASSLGFGSAGDTEAFF. In nucleotides, the CDR3 is TGCGCCAGCAGCTTGGGCTTTGGTTCAGCCGGGGACACTGAAGCTTTCTTT.

This chain joins TRBV6-1 and TRBJ1-5; a weak D match, TRBD1 (5 bases). The CDR3 consists of 15 residues. Germline values: CDR1 MNHNS, CDR2 SASEGT. Trimming stripped 1 base from V and 5 bases from J, with 12 bases between. Written as DNA, the CDR3 is TGTGCCAGCAGTGAAGGCATAGGGGAACATCAGCCCCAGCATTTT. This gives the protein CASSEGIGEHQPQHF.

The V call is TRBV14, the J call TRBJ1-5; D is possibly TRBD1 (6 bases). CDR1 and CDR2 from the germline V gene are SGHDN and FVKESK. Trimming took off 2 bases at V and 4 bases at J, with 12 bases between the two ends. The CDR3 runs 15 residues. CDR3 loop: CASSQMGAPNQPQHF. The CDR3 DNA is TGTGCCAGCAGCCAAATGGGGGCTCCTAATCAGCCCCAGCATTTT.

V is TRBV19 and J is TRBJ2-7; TRBD1 aligns across 7 bases. The germline CDR1 and CDR2 sequences are LNHDA and SQIVND (reference sequence). This CDR3 has 14 amino acids. Trimming cost V 5 bases and J 3 bases; bases outside gene matches: 7. The chain's CDR3 is CASSLGDSFYEQYF. CDR3 nucleotide sequence: TGTGCCAGTAGTCTGGGGGACAGCTTCTACGAGCAGTACTTC.

This chain connects TRBV6-1 to TRBJ1-1, with D uncertain. This CDR3 comprises 13 residues. Trimming removed 4 bases at V and 0 bases at J, with 6 bases between. Germline V gives CDR1 MNHNS, CDR2 SASEGT. CDR3 residues: CASSGIVNTEAFF. CDR3 DNA sequence: TGTGCCAGCAGTGGGATCGTGAACACTGAAGCTTTCTTT.

The V call is TRBV5-6, the J call TRBJ2-3; 7 nucleotides agree with TRBD1. From germline, CDR1 is SGHDT and CDR2 YYEEEE. Germline trimming cut 0 bases from V and 4 bases from J; bases unmatched to any gene: 5. The CDR3 covers 15 residues. CDR3 DNA: TGTGCCAGCAGCTTGGGGGTCACAGGGGCAGATACGCAGTATTTT. Its translation: CASSLGVTGADTQYF.

This clone has just one count. V gene TRBV23-1 combines with J gene TRBJ2-7, with D maybe TRBD1 (5 bases). TRBV23-1 is filed as an ORF, its function uncertain. The CDR3 sequence is 16 residues long. With 0 bases removed from V and 3 bases from J, the gap between germline ends came to 15 bases. CDR3: CASSQSLEQVGYEQYF. The DNA of the CDR3 is TGCGCCAGCAGTCAATCGTTGGAACAGGTAGGCTACGAGCAGTACTTC.

The chain employs TRBV4-1 and TRBJ2-7; 8 bases are shared with TRBD1. Germline CDR1 and CDR2: MGHRA and YSYEKL. V dropped 0 bases and J dropped 2; count of bases not matched to a gene: 6. The CDR3 runs 16 residues. For the CDR3, the DNA is TGCGCCAGCAGCCAAGACGGACAGGGTTTTACCTACGAGCAGTACTTC. Its protein product is CASSQDGQGFTYEQYF.